Given below is one T cell receptor (beta chain) in context. Its matching antigen is unknown. Data came from immunoSEQ multiplex PCR; TCRdb stores just in-frame clones and leaves some out. The top ten hold less than 1.5% of the sample, which has under 15,000 clones, roughly 94% seen once. The data were taken from a study of regulatory and conventional T cells in RAG deficiency. Study findings and constraints: Omenn syndrome and CID/AS patients had roughly 100-fold fewer unique Treg TCR beta sequences, versus 8 to 10-fold elsewhere. Omenn patients showed >75% Treg-Tconv overlap and shorter CDR3 lengths.

Regulatory T cells were sorted from blood as CD4+ CD25-high CD127-low cells. Trimming shortened V by 5 bases and J by 1 base, and 17 bases separated the two germline ends. The CDR3 is made up of 16 amino acids. Germline V gene lookup returns CDR1 MNHEY and CDR2 SMNVEV (reference sequence). The same sample was also studied in work on regulatory T cells. That report adds: The PCR used 52 TRBV and 13 TRBJ primers.

The chain joins TRBV27 to TRBJ1-1; D possibly corresponds to TRBD1 (6 bases). Input material: CD127- CD25+ CD4+ Tregs sorted from blood. The sequence was collected from a human donor in good health. DNA of the CDR3: TGTGCCAGCAGTCACAACAGGGCCCTGGGGAACACTGAAGCTTTCTTT. It codes for CASSHNRALGNTEAFF.